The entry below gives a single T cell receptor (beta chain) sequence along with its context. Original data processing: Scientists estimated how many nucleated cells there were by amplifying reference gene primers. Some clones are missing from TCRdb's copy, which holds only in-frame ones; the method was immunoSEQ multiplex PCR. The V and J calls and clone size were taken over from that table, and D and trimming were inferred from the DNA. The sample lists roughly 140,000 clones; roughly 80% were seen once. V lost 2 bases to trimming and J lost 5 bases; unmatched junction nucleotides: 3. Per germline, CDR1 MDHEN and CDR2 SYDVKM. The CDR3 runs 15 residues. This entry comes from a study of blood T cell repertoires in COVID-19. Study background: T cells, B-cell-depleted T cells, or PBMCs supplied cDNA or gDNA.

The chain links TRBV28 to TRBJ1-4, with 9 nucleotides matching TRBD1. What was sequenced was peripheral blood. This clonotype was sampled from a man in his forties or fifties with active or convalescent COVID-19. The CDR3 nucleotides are TGTGCCAGCAGTTTAGTCGGGACAGGGAATGAAAAACTGTTTTTT. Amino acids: CASSLVGTGNEKLFF.